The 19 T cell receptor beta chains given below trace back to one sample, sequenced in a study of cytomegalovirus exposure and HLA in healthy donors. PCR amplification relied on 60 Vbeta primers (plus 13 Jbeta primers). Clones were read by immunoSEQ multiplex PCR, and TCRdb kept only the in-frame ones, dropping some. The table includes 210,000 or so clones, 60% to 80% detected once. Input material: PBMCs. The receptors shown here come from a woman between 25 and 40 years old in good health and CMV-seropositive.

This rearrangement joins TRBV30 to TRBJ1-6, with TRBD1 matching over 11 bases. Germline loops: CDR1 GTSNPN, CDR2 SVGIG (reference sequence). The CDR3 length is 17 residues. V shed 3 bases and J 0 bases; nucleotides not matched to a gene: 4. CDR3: CAWRAGTGGSYNSPLHF. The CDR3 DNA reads TGTGCCTGGAGGGCCGGGACAGGGGGCTCCTATAATTCACCCCTCCACTTT.

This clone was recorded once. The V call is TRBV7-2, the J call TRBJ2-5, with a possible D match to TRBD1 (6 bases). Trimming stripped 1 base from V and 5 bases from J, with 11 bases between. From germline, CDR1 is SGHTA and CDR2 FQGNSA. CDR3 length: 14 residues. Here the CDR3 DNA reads TGTGCCAGCAGCTTAGTGGCAGGGGTTGAGACCCAGTACTTC. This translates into CASSLVAGVETQYF.

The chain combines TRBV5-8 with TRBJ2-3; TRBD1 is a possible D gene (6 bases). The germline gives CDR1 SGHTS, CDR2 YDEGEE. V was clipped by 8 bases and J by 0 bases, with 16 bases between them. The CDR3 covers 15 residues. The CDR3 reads CASTYRDLSTDTQYF. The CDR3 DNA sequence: TGTGCCAGTACGTACAGGGATTTGAGCACAGATACGCAGTATTTT. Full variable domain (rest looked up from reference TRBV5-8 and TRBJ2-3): EAGVTQSPTHLIKTRGQQATLRCSPISGHTSVYWYQQALGLGLQFLLWYDEGEERNRGNFPPRFSGRQFPNYSSELNVNALELEDSALYLCASTYRDLSTDTQYFGPGTRLTVL.

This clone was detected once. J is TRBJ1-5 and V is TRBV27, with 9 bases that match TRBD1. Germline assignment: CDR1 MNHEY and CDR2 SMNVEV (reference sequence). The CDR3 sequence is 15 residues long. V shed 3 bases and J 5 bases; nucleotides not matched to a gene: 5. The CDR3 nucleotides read TGTGCCAGCAGTTTCGGGACAGGGTTTGATCAGCCCCAGCATTTT. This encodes CASSFGTGFDQPQHF.

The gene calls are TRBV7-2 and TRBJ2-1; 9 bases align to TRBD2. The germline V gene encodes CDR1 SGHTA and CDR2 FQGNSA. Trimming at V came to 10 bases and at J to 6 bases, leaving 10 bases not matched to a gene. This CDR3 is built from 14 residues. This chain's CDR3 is CATNSGSLGNEQFF. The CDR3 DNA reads TGTGCCACCAATAGCGGGAGTCTTGGCAATGAGCAGTTCTTC.

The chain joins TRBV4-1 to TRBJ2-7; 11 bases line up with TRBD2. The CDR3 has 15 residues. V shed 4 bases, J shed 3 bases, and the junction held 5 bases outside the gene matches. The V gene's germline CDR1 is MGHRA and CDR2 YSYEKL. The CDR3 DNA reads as TGCGCCAGCAGCCGTAGCGGGGGGGCCTTCTACGAGCAGTACTTC. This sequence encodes CASSRSGGAFYEQYF.

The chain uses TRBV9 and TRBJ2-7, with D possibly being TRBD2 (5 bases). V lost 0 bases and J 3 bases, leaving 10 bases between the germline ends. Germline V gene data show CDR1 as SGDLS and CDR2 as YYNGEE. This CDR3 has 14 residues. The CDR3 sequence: CASSVAPSRYEQYF. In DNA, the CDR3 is TGTGCCAGCAGCGTAGCCCCTAGCCGCTACGAGCAGTACTTC. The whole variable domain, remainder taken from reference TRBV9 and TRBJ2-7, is DSGVTQTPKHLITATGQRVTLRCSPRSGDLSVYWYQQSLDQGLQFLIQYYNGEERAKGNILERFSAQQFPDLHSELNLSSLELGDSALYFCASSVAPSRYEQYFGPGTRLTVT.

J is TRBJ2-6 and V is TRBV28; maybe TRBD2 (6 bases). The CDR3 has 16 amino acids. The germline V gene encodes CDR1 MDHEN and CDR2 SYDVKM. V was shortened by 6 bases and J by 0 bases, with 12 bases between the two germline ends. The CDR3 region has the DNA TGTGCCAGCAGCTCCCCCGGGGGCTCTGGGGCCAACGTCCTGACTTTC. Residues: CASSSPGGSGANVLTF.

The CDR3 here is CASLGQGSPPQHF. In nucleotides, the CDR3 is TGTGCCAGCCTGGGACAGGGCTCTCCACCCCAGCATTTT. The V call is TRBV25-1, the J call TRBJ1-5; TRBD1 aligns across 9 bases. Losses at the gene ends were 8 bases for V and 10 bases for J; bases not matched to a gene: 9. The CDR3 has 13 amino acids. Germline values: CDR1 MGHDK, CDR2 SYGVNS.

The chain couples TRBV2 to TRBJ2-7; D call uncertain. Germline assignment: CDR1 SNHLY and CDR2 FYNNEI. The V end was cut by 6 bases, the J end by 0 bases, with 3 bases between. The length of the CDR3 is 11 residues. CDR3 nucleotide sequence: TGTGCCAGCAGATACTCCTACGAGCAGTACTTC. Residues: CASRYSYEQYF.

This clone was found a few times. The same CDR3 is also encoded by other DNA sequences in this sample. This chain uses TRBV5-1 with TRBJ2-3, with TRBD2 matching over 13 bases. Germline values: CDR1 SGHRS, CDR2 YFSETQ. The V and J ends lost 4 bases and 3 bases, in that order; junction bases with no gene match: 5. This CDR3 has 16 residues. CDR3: CASSPGLAGATDTQYF. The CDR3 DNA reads TGCGCCAGCAGCCCCGGACTAGCGGGAGCGACAGATACGCAGTATTTT.

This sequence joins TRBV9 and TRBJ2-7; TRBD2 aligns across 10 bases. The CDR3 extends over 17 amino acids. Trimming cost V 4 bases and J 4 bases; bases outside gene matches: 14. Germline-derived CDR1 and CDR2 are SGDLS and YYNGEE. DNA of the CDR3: TGTGCCAGCAGCCGAAGGGCGAGCGGGGGGGCCTCATACGAGCAGTACTTC. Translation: CASSRRASGGASYEQYF.

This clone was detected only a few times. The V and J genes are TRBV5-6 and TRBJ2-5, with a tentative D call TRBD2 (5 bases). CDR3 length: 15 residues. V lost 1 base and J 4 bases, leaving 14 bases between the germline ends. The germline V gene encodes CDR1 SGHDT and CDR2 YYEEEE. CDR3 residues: CASSLMSGTGETQYF. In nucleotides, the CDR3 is TGTGCCAGCAGCTTGATGTCGGGAACTGGAGAGACCCAGTACTTC. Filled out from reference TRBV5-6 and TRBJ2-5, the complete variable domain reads DAGVTQSPTHLIKTRGQQVTLRCSPKSGHDTVSWYQQALGQGPQFIFQYYEEEERQRGNFPDRFSGHQFPNYSSELNVNALLLGDSALYLCASSLMSGTGETQYFGPGTRLLVL.

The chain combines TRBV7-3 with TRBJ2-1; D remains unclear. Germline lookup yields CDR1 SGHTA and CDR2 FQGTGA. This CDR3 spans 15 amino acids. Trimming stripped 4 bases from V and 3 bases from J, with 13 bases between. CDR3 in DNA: TGTGCCAGCAGCTCCAGACAACCTGGCTACAATGAGCAGTTCTTC. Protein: CASSSRQPGYNEQFF.

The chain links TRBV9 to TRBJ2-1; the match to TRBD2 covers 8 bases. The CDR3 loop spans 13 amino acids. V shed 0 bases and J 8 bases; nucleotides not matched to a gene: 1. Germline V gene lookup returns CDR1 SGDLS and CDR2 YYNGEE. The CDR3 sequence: CASSVVSGDEQFF. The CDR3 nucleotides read TGTGCCAGCAGCGTAGTTAGCGGGGATGAGCAGTTCTTC.

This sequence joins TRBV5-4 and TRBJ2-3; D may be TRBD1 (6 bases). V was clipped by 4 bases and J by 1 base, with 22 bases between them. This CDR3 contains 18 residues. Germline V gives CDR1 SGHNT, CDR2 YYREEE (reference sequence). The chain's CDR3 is CASSLKWTASRGTDTQYF. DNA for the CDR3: TGTGCCAGCAGCCTAAAATGGACAGCCTCAAGGGGCACAGATACGCAGTATTTT.

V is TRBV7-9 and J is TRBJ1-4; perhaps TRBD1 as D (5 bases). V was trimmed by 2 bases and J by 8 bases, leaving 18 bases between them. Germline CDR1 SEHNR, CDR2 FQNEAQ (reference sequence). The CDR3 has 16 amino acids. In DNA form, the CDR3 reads TGTGCCAGCAGCTTATCTTTCGGCGGGGACCGCGAAAAACTGTTTTTT. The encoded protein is CASSLSFGGDREKLFF.

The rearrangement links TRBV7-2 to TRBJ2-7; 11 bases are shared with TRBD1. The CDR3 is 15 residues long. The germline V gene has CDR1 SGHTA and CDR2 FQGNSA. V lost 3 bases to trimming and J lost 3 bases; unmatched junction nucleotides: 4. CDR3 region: CASSFPDRGHYEQYF. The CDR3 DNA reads TGTGCCAGCAGCTTCCCGGACAGGGGGCACTACGAGCAGTACTTC.

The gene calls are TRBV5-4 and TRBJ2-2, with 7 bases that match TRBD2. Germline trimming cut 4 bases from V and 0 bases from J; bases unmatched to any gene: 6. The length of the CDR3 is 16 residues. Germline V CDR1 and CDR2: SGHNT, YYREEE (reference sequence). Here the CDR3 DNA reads TGTGCCAGCAGCCCCCTGGGGGGGACGAACACCGGGGAGCTGTTTTTT. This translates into CASSPLGGTNTGELFF.